This T cell receptor beta chain derives from a study of T cells after yellow fever vaccination. Study background: Fractions with few cells were prepared using SMART-Seq v4 Ultra Low Input. Study-level points and caveats: Clonotype sharing between CD4 and CD8 compartments was small. Among primary-vaccination clones, most reappeared after the booster, at roughly 96% for CD4 and 85% to 90% for CD8.

In this sample, this clonotype turned up many times. Its antigen remains unknown. Per the germline V gene, CDR1 is MNHEY and CDR2 is SVGAGI. The CDR3 has 16 residues. V gave up 2 bases and J gave up 4 bases; unmatched junction bases: 8. TCRdb redid the calling of the 5' RACE reads with MiXCR, one entry per CDR3 protein. Here the sample spans approximately 120,000 distinct CDR3 sequences, 6% to 8% being singletons. Source: CD4+ T cells sorted from PBMCs, taken about 10 days after the first yellow fever vaccination. The sequence was collected from a man younger than 35 who received the YFV17D yellow fever vaccine. V is TRBV6-5 and J is TRBJ1-5, with TRBD1 matching 7 bases. CDR3 sequence (DNA): TGTGCCAGCAGTTACCCGGGACAGAGGAAAAATCAGCCCCAGCATTTT. It codes for CASSYPGQRKNQPQHF.